Listed below are T cell receptor beta chains from one sample, sequenced in a study of blood T cells in healthy people across ages. TCRdb reprocessed the 5' RACE reads via MiXCR and lists one record per CDR3 protein. This sample has about 830,000 distinct CDR3 sequences, with less than 80% found just once. The sequenced material came from blood. These receptors were obtained from a man between 25 and 39 years old in good health. Both conserved end residues are part of each CDR3. D genes are given only for firm matches. Where a row states a size, it is once, few, many or the class of an expanded clone; other rows omit it.

J gene,clone size,V gene,D gene,CDR3 protein,CDR3 DNA
TRBJ1-4,-,TRBV29-1,-,CSVRDLRNEKLFF,TGCAGCGTTAGGGACCTACGTAATGAAAAACTGTTTTTT
TRBJ2-1,-,TRBV7-3,TRBD2,CASRLSGGHNEQFF,TGTGCCAGCAGGCTTAGCGGGGGGCACAATGAGCAGTTCTTC
TRBJ2-2,-,TRBV20-1,TRBD2,CSARRASGGLNTGELFF,TGCAGTGCTAGAAGAGCTAGCGGGGGGCTGAACACCGGGGAGCTGTTTTTT
TRBJ1-2,-,TRBV4-2,-,CASSQPLGGGLNYGPPGGYTF,TGTGCCAGCAGCCAACCCCTAGGAGGGGGGCTGAACTATGGGCCCCCTGGGGGCTACACCTTC
TRBJ2-1,-,TRBV7-2,TRBD2,CASSLAGLASYNEQFF,TGTGCCAGCAGCTTAGCTGGACTAGCATCCTACAATGAGCAGTTCTTC
TRBJ2-7,many,TRBV4-3,TRBD1,CASSQDGNRGEQYF,TGCGCCAGCAGCCAGGATGGGAACAGGGGCGAGCAGTACTTC
TRBJ2-7,once,TRBV7-6,TRBD1,CASSPGTGANEQYF,TGTGCCAGCAGCCCCGGGACAGGGGCCAACGAGCAGTACTTC
TRBJ1-1,-,TRBV7-2,TRBD1,CASSSSPGQGMIVAFF,TGTGCCAGCAGCTCATCACCGGGACAGGGTATGATTGTAGCTTTCTTT
TRBJ2-5,-,TRBV7-3,-,CASSLNAADQETQYF,TGTGCCAGCAGCTTAAATGCGGCAGACCAAGAGACCCAGTACTTC
TRBJ2-4,-,TRBV12-3/TRBV12-4,-,CASSRGTVNIQYF,TGTGCCAGCAGCCGCGGGACGGTAAACATTCAGTACTTC
TRBJ1-2,-,TRBV7-9,-,CASSLVGVNYGYTF,TGTGCCAGCAGCTTAGTAGGAGTTAACTATGGCTACACCTTC
TRBJ2-2,once,TRBV7-2,-,CASSLDPDTVGRGELFF,TGTGCCAGCAGCTTAGATCCGGACACAGTCGGACGCGGGGAGCTGTTTTTT
TRBJ2-5,-,TRBV7-2,TRBD2,CASTLLGVRGGQETQYF,TGTGCCAGCACCTTACTGGGTGTACGGGGGGGCCAGGAGACCCAGTACTTC
TRBJ2-3,-,TRBV7-9,-,CASSPGSGVAGDTQYF,TGTGCCAGCAGCCCAGGCTCGGGGGTAGCAGGAGATACGCAGTATTTT
TRBJ2-1,few,TRBV7-2,-,CASSLALAGADEQFF,TGTGCCAGCAGCTTAGCTTTGGCGGGGGCGGATGAGCAGTTCTTC
TRBJ2-3,-,TRBV20-1,-,CSARVRGAGTDTQYF,TGCAGTGCTAGAGTTCGGGGGGCTGGCACAGATACGCAGTATTTT
TRBJ2-7,once,TRBV9,-,CASSAFDGYTYEQYF,TGTGCCAGCAGCGCTTTCGACGGATACACCTACGAGCAGTACTTC
TRBJ2-7,few,TRBV7-2,-,CASSQGPPSGTQYF,TGTGCCAGCAGCCAGGGACCGCCGTCAGGCACCCAGTACTTC
TRBJ2-5,-,TRBV28,TRBD1,CASSLVQGAPGQQYF,TGTGCCAGCAGTTTGGTACAGGGGGCGCCGGGGCAGCAGTACTTC
TRBJ2-5,-,TRBV5-1,TRBD2,CASSSGTSGDTGVETQYF,TGCGCCAGCAGTTCCGGGACTAGCGGGGATACAGGCGTAGAGACCCAGTACTTC
TRBJ1-2,-,TRBV9,-,CASSVDGGRHNYGYTF,TGTGCCAGCAGCGTAGATGGGGGAAGGCATAACTATGGCTACACCTTC
TRBJ2-3,-,TRBV5-5,-,CASSLESGLPSTDTQYF,TGTGCCAGCAGCTTGGAAAGCGGTCTCCCGAGCACAGATACGCAGTATTTT
TRBJ2-6,-,TRBV28,-,CASSFEQGFTGANVLTF,TGTGCCAGCAGTTTCGAACAGGGTTTTACTGGGGCCAACGTCCTGACTTTC